The 23 T cell receptor beta chains reported below all come from one sample, sequenced in a study of T cell responses to AZD1222 COVID-19 vaccine. Profiled with immunoSEQ multiplex PCR; TCRdb holds only in-frame clones, not every one. The sample carries 86,000 or so clones, approximately 89% recorded once. Sequenced material: peripheral blood, taken on day 0 of AZD1222 vaccination. These receptors all stem from an adult in good health.

The chain has TRBV7-9 and TRBJ2-3; 10 nucleotides match TRBD2. The germline CDR1 and CDR2 sequences are SEHNR and FQNEAQ (reference sequence). The length of the CDR3 is 17 residues. The trim removed 2 bases at V and 0 bases at J, leaving 5 bases unmatched. CDR3 in DNA: TGTGCCAGCAGCTTAAGGGTTAGCGGGGGGAGCACAGATACGCAGTATTTT. It specifies CASSLRVSGGSTDTQYF.

This chain uses TRBV9 with TRBJ2-7; weak D call: TRBD2 (6 bases). Germline CDR1 reads SGDLS; CDR2 reads YYNGEE. Trimming took off 0 bases at V and 6 bases at J, with 16 bases between the two ends. The CDR3 has 15 amino acids. Here the CDR3 reads CASSVGSRGSFEQYF. DNA for the CDR3: TGTGCCAGCAGCGTAGGATCGCGGGGTAGCTTCGAGCAGTACTTC. Together with reference TRBV9 and TRBJ2-7, the CDR3 gives the full variable domain: DSGVTQTPKHLITATGQRVTLRCSPRSGDLSVYWYQQSLDQGLQFLIQYYNGEERAKGNILERFSAQQFPDLHSELNLSSLELGDSALYFCASSVGSRGSFEQYFGPGTRLTVT.

V and J are TRBV4-1 and TRBJ1-5, with D unresolved. This CDR3 is 15 amino acids long. CDR1 MGHRA and CDR2 YSYEKL come from the germline V gene. The V end lost 1 base, the J end lost 4 bases, and 11 bases lay between the germline ends. The DNA of the CDR3 is TGCGCCAGCAGCCAAGGTGCGGGGATTAATCAGCCCCAGCATTTT. Its protein is CASSQGAGINQPQHF.

The chain couples TRBV19 to TRBJ1-5; no definite D call. V dropped 0 bases and J dropped 11 bases, with 17 bases sitting between them. The CDR3 sequence is 15 residues long. Per germline, CDR1 LNHDA and CDR2 SQIVND (reference sequence). CDR3 residues: CASSIDGKGPPTQHF. DNA for the CDR3: TGTGCCAGTAGTATAGATGGTAAGGGCCCCCCGACCCAGCATTTT. Full variable domain (missing parts from reference TRBV19 and TRBJ1-5): DGGITQSPKYLFRKEGQNVTLSCEQNLNHDAMYWYRQDPGQGLRLIYYSQIVNDFQKGDIAEGYSVSREKKESFPLTVTSAQKNPTAFYLCASSIDGKGPPTQHFGDGTRLSIL.

The genes are TRBV18 and TRBJ1-4; TRBD1 might be the D (6 bases). The CDR3 covers 14 residues. Germline V gene data show CDR1 as KGHSH and CDR2 as LQKENI. V gave up 3 bases and J gave up 8 bases, with 13 bases separating them. CDR3 protein: CASSPPGGGEKLFF. CDR3 nucleotides: TGTGCCAGCTCACCTCCGGGGGGCGGAGAAAAACTGTTTTTT. The whole variable domain, remainder taken from reference TRBV18 and TRBJ1-4, is NAGVMQNPRHLVRRRGQEARLRCSPMKGHSHVYWYRQLPEEGLKFMVYLQKENIIDESGMPKERFSAEFPKEGPSILRIQQVVRGDSAAYFCASSPPGGGEKLFFGSGTQLSVL.

This chain uses TRBV18 with TRBJ2-5; weak D call: TRBD1 (6 bases). CDR1 KGHSH and CDR2 LQKENI come from the germline V gene. The CDR3 extends over 14 amino acids. V lost 4 bases and J lost 5, with 14 bases in between. The CDR3 protein is CASSRDGGAETQYF. The CDR3 DNA is TGTGCCAGCTCACGAGATGGGGGCGCGGAGACCCAGTACTTC.

The CDR3 is CASSSGGTWQYF. DNA for the CDR3: TGTGCCAGCAGTTCCGGGGGGACCTGGCAGTACTTC. The chain recombines TRBV6-2 or TRBV6-3 with TRBJ2-5; 7 nucleotides line up with TRBD2. The V gene end was trimmed by 4 bases and the J gene end by 11 bases; junction bases not matched to a gene: 7. There are 12 residues in the CDR3. Germline V gene lookup returns CDR1 MNHEY and CDR2 SVGEGT.

This sequence joins TRBV5-1 and TRBJ2-1; D ambiguous. The CDR3 sequence is 15 residues long. Trimming removed 0 bases from V and 5 bases from J, with 12 bases in between. CDR1 is SGHRS and CDR2 is YFSETQ in the germline V gene. CDR3 sequence reads: CASSLDPAANNEQFF. DNA for the CDR3: TGCGCCAGCAGCTTGGACCCCGCAGCGAACAATGAGCAGTTCTTC.

For the CDR3, the DNA is TGTGCCAGCACTCCTACAGGGTCTATGAGCTATGAGCAGTTCTTC. Amino acid sequence: CASTPTGSMSYEQFF. V gene TRBV6-5 combines with J gene TRBJ2-1, with D perhaps matching TRBD1 (6 bases). CDR1 and CDR2 (germline): MNHEY, SVGAGI. Deletions cut 7 bases from V and 8 bases from J, with 21 bases between. The CDR3 runs to 15 residues.

The chain carries TRBV7-2 and TRBJ1-2, with TRBD1 matching over 8 bases. Looked up from germline, CDR1 is SGHTA and CDR2 is FQGNSA. Trimming cost V 5 bases and J 7 bases; bases outside gene matches: 9. The CDR3 spans 14 residues. The chain's CDR3 is CASSPNRGFSGYTF. The DNA for the CDR3 is TGTGCCAGCAGCCCAAACAGGGGGTTCAGTGGCTACACCTTC.

This rearrangement joins TRBV29-1 to TRBJ1-3; tentative D call: TRBD1 (6 bases). The V and J ends lost 7 bases and 4 bases respectively, with 14 bases between them. There are 13 residues in the CDR3. CDR1 and CDR2 (germline): SQVTM, ANQGSEA. The CDR3 DNA follows: TGCAGCGCTCGGACAGTTTCCGGAAACACCATATATTTT. It is translated as CSARTVSGNTIYF.

CDR3 protein: CASSAGLIGQEIDTQYF. CDR3 coding DNA: TGTGCCAGCAGCGCCGGGCTAATTGGACAGGAAATAGATACGCAGTATTTT. V and J are TRBV7-9 and TRBJ2-3, with 7 bases fitting TRBD1. The CDR3 extends over 17 amino acids. Germline CDR1 and CDR2: SEHNR and FQNEAQ (reference sequence). V lost 5 bases to trimming and J lost 5 bases; unmatched junction nucleotides: 16. Complete variable domain (other parts from reference TRBV7-9 and TRBJ2-3): DTGVSQNPRHKITKRGQNVTFRCDPISEHNRLYWYRQTLGQGPEFLTYFQNEAQLEKSRLLSDRFSAERPKGSFSTLEIQRTEQGDSAMYLCASSAGLIGQEIDTQYFGPGTRLTVL.

This chain uses TRBV10-3 with TRBJ2-2; D uncertain. The CDR3 is 16 amino acids. The germline V gene encodes CDR1 ENHRY and CDR2 SYGVKD. V dropped 0 bases and J dropped 0 bases, with 8 bases sitting between them. CDR3 amino acids: CAISESGRTNTGELFF. The CDR3 DNA is TGTGCCATCAGTGAGTCAGGCAGGACGAACACCGGGGAGCTGTTTTTT.

The V call is TRBV5-4, the J call TRBJ1-2, with D tentatively TRBD1 (5 bases). Trimming removed 4 bases at V and 3 bases at J, with 13 bases between. Germline-derived CDR1 and CDR2 are SGHNT and YYREEE (reference sequence). CDR3 length equals 14 residues. CDR3 in DNA: TGTGCCAGCAGCAAATCTCAGGGAGACTATGGCTACACCTTC. Residues: CASSKSQGDYGYTF. Together with reference TRBV5-4 and TRBJ1-2, the CDR3 gives the full variable domain: ETGVTQSPTHLIKTRGQQVTLRCSSQSGHNTVSWYQQALGQGPQFIFQYYREEENGRGNFPPRFSGLQFPNYSSELNVNALELDDSALYLCASSKSQGDYGYTFGSGTRLTVV.

This clone was observed a handful of times. The chain carries TRBV2 and TRBJ2-7; D may be TRBD1 (5 bases). Trimming shortened V by 4 bases and J by 4 bases, and 8 bases separated the two germline ends. Per the germline V gene, CDR1 is SNHLY and CDR2 is FYNNEI. The CDR3 extends over 12 amino acids. CDR3 nucleotides: TGTGCCAGCAGTGTTCAGGGTTACGAGCAGTACTTC. It codes for CASSVQGYEQYF.

The V call is TRBV30, the J call TRBJ1-4; D is unresolved. Germline loops: CDR1 GTSNPN, CDR2 SVGIG (reference sequence). V was pared by 5 bases and J by 5 bases, with 9 bases between. The CDR3 has 12 amino acids. This chain's CDR3 is CAWRPPNEKLFF. The CDR3 DNA is TGTGCCTGGCGCCCTCCGAATGAAAAACTGTTTTTT.

This clone has more than one count but fewer than ten. The genes are TRBV5-5 and TRBJ1-5; D might be TRBD1 (5 bases). The V and J ends lost 4 bases and 2 bases respectively, with 13 bases between them. CDR3 size: 15 residues. Looked up from germline, CDR1 is SGHKS and CDR2 is YYEKEE (reference sequence). CDR3 region: CASSGGGVGNQPQHF. CDR3 nucleotides: TGTGCCAGCAGCGGCGGGGGGGTTGGCAATCAGCCCCAGCATTTT. Full variable domain (rest looked up from reference TRBV5-5 and TRBJ1-5): DAGVTQSPTHLIKTRGQQVTLRCSPISGHKSVSWYQQVLGQGPQFIFQYYEKEERGRGNFPDRFSARQFPNYSSELNVNALLLGDSALYLCASSGGGVGNQPQHFGDGTRLSIL.

The chain has TRBV3-1 (or the pseudogene TRBV3-2) and TRBJ1-6, with D perhaps TRBD1 (6 bases). From germline, CDR1 is LGHDT and CDR2 YNNKEL (reference sequence). CDR3 size: 20 residues. V lost 3 bases and J 1 base, leaving 22 bases between the germline ends. In DNA form, the CDR3 reads TGTGCCAGCAGCCACTCACAGGGTTGTGGGCAGAGGTCCTATAATTCACCCCTCCACTTT. Translated, it gives CASSHSQGCGQRSYNSPLHF.

This chain uses TRBV30 with TRBJ2-7; 9 bases are shared with TRBD2. The CDR3 has 16 residues. Trimming took 2 bases from V and 2 from J; bases not matched to a gene: 10. Germline V gene sequence: CDR1 GTSNPN, CDR2 SVGIG (reference sequence). The CDR3: CAWSSGRTSEAYEQYF. The CDR3 DNA reads as TGTGCCTGGAGTTCTGGGCGGACTAGCGAGGCCTACGAGCAGTACTTC.

The chain carries TRBV19 and TRBJ2-3; 7 nucleotides line up with TRBD2. The CDR3 is 19 residues long. CDR1 and CDR2 from the germline V gene are LNHDA and SQIVND (reference sequence). V was clipped by 4 bases and J by 1 base; unmatched bases: 17. CDR3 in DNA: TGTGCCAGTAGTAAGACAGTTCCCGGCGGAGCGGGGCGCACAGATACGCAGTATTTT. Its translation: CASSKTVPGGAGRTDTQYF.

The chain recombines TRBV5-4 with TRBJ1-1; TRBD1 matches at 8 bases. Germline CDR1 and CDR2: SGHNT and YYREEE (reference sequence). Unmatched junction bases numbered 2, after V lost 2 bases and J lost 8 bases. CDR3 size: 12 residues. The CDR3 is CASSLGQGEAFF. The CDR3, as DNA: TGTGCCAGCAGCTTAGGACAGGGCGAAGCTTTCTTT.

J is TRBJ2-2 and V is TRBV11-2; 7 positions agree with TRBD1. Losses at the gene ends were 8 bases for V and 7 bases for J; bases not matched to a gene: 10. Germline V gene lookup returns CDR1 SGHAT and CDR2 FQNNGV. The CDR3 runs to 14 residues. CDR3 amino acids: CASLLDRVGGELFF. In DNA, the CDR3 is TGTGCCAGCCTACTCGACAGGGTCGGCGGGGAGCTGTTTTTT.

The CDR3 reads CASSLEVTGTEAFF. CDR3 nucleotides: TGCGCCAGCAGCTTGGAGGTTACGGGGACTGAAGCTTTCTTT. The chain links TRBV5-1 to TRBJ1-1; D ambiguous. Between the trimmed V and J ends, which lost 0 bases and 5 bases, there was a span of 11 bases. CDR3 size: 14 residues. Looked up from germline, CDR1 is SGHRS and CDR2 is YFSETQ.